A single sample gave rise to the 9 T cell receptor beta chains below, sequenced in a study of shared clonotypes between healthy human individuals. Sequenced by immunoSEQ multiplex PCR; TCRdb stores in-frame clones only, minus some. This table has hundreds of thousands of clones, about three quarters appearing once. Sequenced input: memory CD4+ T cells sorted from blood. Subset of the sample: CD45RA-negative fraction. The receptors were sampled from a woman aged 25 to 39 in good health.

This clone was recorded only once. This CDR3 reads CASFLSGANVLTF. The CDR3 nucleotides are TGTGCCAGCTTCCTCTCTGGGGCCAACGTCCTGACTTTC. The chain carries TRBV2 and TRBJ2-6; no reliable D call. Trimming removed 8 bases at V and 0 bases at J, with 5 bases between. CDR3 size: 13 residues. Per germline, CDR1 SNHLY and CDR2 FYNNEI.

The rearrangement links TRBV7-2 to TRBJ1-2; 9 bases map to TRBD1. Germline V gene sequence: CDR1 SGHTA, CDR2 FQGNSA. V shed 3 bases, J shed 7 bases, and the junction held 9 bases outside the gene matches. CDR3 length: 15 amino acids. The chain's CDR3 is CASSLGTGGAGGYTF. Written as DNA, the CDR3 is TGTGCCAGCAGCTTGGGAACAGGGGGCGCCGGTGGCTACACCTTC.

CDR3 sequence (DNA): TGTGCCAGCAGCCCAGCGGGACACCACGAGCAGTACTTC. Encoded protein: CASSPAGHHEQYF. V and J are TRBV28 and TRBJ2-7; a possible D gene is TRBD2 (7 bases). The CDR3 has 13 amino acids. The V and J ends lost 6 bases and 5 bases respectively, with 14 bases between them. Germline CDR1 and CDR2: MDHEN and SYDVKM.

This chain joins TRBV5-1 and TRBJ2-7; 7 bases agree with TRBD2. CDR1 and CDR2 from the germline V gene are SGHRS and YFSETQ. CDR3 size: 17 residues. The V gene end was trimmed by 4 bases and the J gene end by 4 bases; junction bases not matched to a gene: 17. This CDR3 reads CASSRTGTTELNYEQYF. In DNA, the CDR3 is TGCGCCAGCAGCCGGACCGGGACTACCGAACTGAATTACGAGCAGTACTTC.

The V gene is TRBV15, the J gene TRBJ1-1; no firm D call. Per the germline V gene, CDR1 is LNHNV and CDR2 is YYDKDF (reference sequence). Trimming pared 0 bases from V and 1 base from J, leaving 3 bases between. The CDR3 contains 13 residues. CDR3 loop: CATSREQNTEAFF. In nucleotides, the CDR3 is TGTGCCACCAGCAGAGAACAGAACACTGAAGCTTTCTTT.

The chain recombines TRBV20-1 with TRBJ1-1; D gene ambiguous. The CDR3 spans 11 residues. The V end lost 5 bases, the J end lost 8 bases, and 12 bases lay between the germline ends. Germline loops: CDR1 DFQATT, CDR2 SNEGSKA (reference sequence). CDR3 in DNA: TGCAGTGCTCCCCCACGGCTGGAAGCTTTCTTT. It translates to CSAPPRLEAFF.

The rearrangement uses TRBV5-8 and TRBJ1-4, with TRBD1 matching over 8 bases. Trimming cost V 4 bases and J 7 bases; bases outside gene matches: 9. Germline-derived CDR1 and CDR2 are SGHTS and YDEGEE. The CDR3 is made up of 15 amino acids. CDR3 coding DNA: TGTGCCAGCAGCGGGGGACAGGAACGAACTGAAAAACTGTTTTTT. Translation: CASSGGQERTEKLFF.

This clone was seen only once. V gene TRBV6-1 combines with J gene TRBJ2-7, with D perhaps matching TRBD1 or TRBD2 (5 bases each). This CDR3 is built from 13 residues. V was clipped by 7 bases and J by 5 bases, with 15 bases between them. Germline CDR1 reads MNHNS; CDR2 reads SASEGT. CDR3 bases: TGTGCCAGCATAACGGGGCACAAGGACGAGCAGTACTTC. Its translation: CASITGHKDEQYF.

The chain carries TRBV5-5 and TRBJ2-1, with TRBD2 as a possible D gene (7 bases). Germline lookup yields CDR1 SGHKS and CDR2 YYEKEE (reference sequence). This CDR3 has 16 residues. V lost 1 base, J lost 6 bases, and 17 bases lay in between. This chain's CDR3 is CASSLSGGSLANEQFF. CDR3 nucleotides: TGTGCCAGCAGCTTGTCGGGGGGCTCGCTTGCCAATGAGCAGTTCTTC.